This TCR beta chain was sequenced in a study of blood T cell repertoires in COVID-19. Study information: Spain, Italy and the United States supplied samples that represented acute and convalescent COVID-19.

V dropped 4 bases and J dropped 0 bases, with 19 bases sitting between them. Germline loops: CDR1 KGHSH, CDR2 LQKENI. The CDR3 loop spans 19 amino acids. Recruited during active infection, patients (from Seattle) were subsequently followed longitudinally. Per the study methods: Amplification with reference gene primers provided the estimates of nucleated cell counts. Using immunoSEQ multiplex PCR, the repertoire was profiled, and TCRdb retains in-frame clones only, with some absent. V and J calls plus clone size are reproduced from that table; the DNA served to infer D and trimming. Among around 210,000 clones listed, 70% to 90% were seen once.

The specimen was peripheral blood. The chain employs TRBV18 and TRBJ2-6; D unclear. This TCR derives from a man between 50 and 59 years old with COVID-19, enrolled during active disease. This chain's CDR3 is CASSLQILTDRSGANVLTF. The CDR3 DNA reads TGTGCCAGCTCACTACAAATTCTAACAGACCGCTCTGGGGCCAACGTCCTGACTTTC.